These T cell receptor beta chains were read from a single sample in a study of control samples from healthy donors and cancer patients. The method was immunoSEQ multiplex PCR; TCRdb's version includes in-frame clones alone and lacks a portion of them. The table lists roughly 81,000 clones, about 79% of them singletons. The sample taken for sequencing was PBMCs. The receptors here all came from a man aged 60 to 75 with head and neck cancer. The CDR3 runs from the conserved cysteine through the conserved F or W. D genes are given only for firm matches. Clone size, where shown, is once, few, many, or a class for clones that have expanded.

j_gene,abundance,d_gene,v_gene,CDR3aa,CDR3nt
TRBJ2-1,-,-,TRBV19,CASSIVRRSEQFF,TGTGCCAGTAGTATAGTACGGAGGTCGGAGCAGTTCTTC
TRBJ1-6,-,-,TRBV15,CATSRSQVNSPLHF,TGTGCCACCAGCAGGAGTCAGGTCAATTCACCCCTCCACTTT
TRBJ1-2,once,TRBD1,TRBV7-8,CASSLVPPGQGANGYTF,TGTGCCAGCAGCTTAGTCCCCCCCGGACAGGGGGCTAATGGCTACACCTTC
TRBJ2-7,-,-,TRBV18,CASSEQGVGAEQYF,TGTGCCAGCTCAGAACAGGGCGTCGGGGCCGAGCAGTACTTC
TRBJ1-2,-,-,TRBV20-1,CSASSGPGNYGYTF,TGCAGTGCTAGTTCAGGGCCGGGTAACTATGGCTACACCTTC
TRBJ2-7,-,TRBD2,TRBV28,CATVTAGLLSDEQYF,TGTGCCACCGTAACGGCGGGACTATTATCTGACGAGCAGTACTTC
TRBJ2-3,-,-,TRBV4-2,CASSPRKSLLTDTQYF,TGTGCCAGCAGCCCCCGGAAGAGCCTCCTCACAGATACGCAGTATTTT
TRBJ2-1,-,TRBD1,TRBV10-3,CAITRTGGRDEQFF,TGTGCCATCACGAGGACAGGGGGGCGCGATGAGCAGTTCTTC
TRBJ1-2,-,-,TRBV28,CASSGLNYGYTF,TGTGCCAGCAGTGGGCTAAACTATGGCTACACCTTC
TRBJ1-2,-,-,TRBV6-5,CASSYSGTEGYTF,TGTGCCAGCAGTTACTCAGGGACTGAGGGCTACACCTTC
TRBJ2-6,-,-,TRBV5-1,CASGQTGSSGANVLTF,TGCGCCAGCGGGCAAACGGGATCCTCTGGGGCCAACGTCCTGACTTTC
TRBJ2-3,-,TRBD2,TRBV5-6,CASSRRGGDTQYF,TGTGCCAGCAGCCGCCGGGGGGGAGATACGCAGTATTTT
TRBJ1-4,-,-,TRBV28,CASRTVGSVREKLFF,TGTGCCAGCAGGACAGTAGGGTCGGTACGGGAAAAACTGTTTTTT
TRBJ2-2,-,-,TRBV3-1/TRBV3-2,CASSPLSRAQAGELFF,TGTGCCAGCAGCCCCCTGAGCCGGGCCCAGGCCGGGGAGCTGTTTTTT
TRBJ2-7,once,TRBD2,TRBV6-5,CASSRLAGGYEQYF,TGTGCCAGCAGCAGGCTAGCGGGCGGCTACGAGCAGTACTTC
TRBJ2-3,-,-,TRBV18,CASSGEYEDTSSTDTQYF,TGTGCCAGCTCAGGAGAATATGAGGACACCTCCAGCACAGATACGCAGTATTTT
TRBJ2-3,-,-,TRBV29-1,CSAAPVTSADTQYF,TGCAGCGCCGCCCCGGTCACCTCAGCAGATACGCAGTATTTT
TRBJ2-5,-,TRBD2,TRBV5-1,CARSPGGAQETQYF,TGCGCCCGCAGCCCGGGGGGGGCCCAAGAGACCCAGTACTTC
TRBJ2-7,medium-sized,TRBD1,TRBV5-6,CASSAGTGVNHEQYF,TGTGCCAGCAGCGCGGGGACAGGGGTAAACCACGAGCAGTACTTC
TRBJ2-2,-,-,TRBV3-1/TRBV3-2,CASSHVSGTSNTGELFF,TGTGCCAGCAGCCATGTATCAGGGACATCGAACACCGGGGAGCTGTTTTTT
TRBJ2-4,-,-,TRBV12-5,CASGEGFLAKNIQYF,TGTGCTAGTGGGGAAGGGTTCCTAGCCAAAAACATTCAGTACTTC
TRBJ2-3,-,-,TRBV3-1/TRBV3-2,CASSGVPPDTQYF,TGTGCCAGCAGCGGGGTGCCACCAGATACGCAGTATTTT
TRBJ1-2,-,-,TRBV11-2,CASSPRNGDNYGYTF,TGTGCCAGCAGCCCGCGGAACGGAGATAACTATGGCTACACCTTC
TRBJ1-2,-,-,TRBV12-5,CASADSGAFYGYTF,TGTGCTAGTGCCGATAGTGGGGCCTTCTATGGCTACACCTTC
TRBJ2-7,-,-,TRBV11-2,CASSPNFPEQYF,TGTGCCAGCAGCCCAAACTTCCCAGAGCAGTACTTC
TRBJ1-2,few,-,TRBV29-1,CSVENPGGNGYTF,TGCAGCGTTGAAAACCCAGGTGGGAACGGCTACACCTTC
TRBJ2-5,-,TRBD2,TRBV15,CATSPAGGQETQYF,TGTGCCACCAGCCCAGCGGGGGGCCAAGAGACCCAGTACTTC
TRBJ2-7,-,TRBD1,TRBV28,CASTRDRGLAEQYF,TGTGCCAGCACCCGGGACAGGGGACTGGCGGAGCAGTACTTC
TRBJ2-7,-,-,TRBV30,CAWKSGAGEQYF,TGTGCCTGGAAATCAGGGGCTGGGGAGCAGTACTTC
TRBJ1-2,-,TRBD1,TRBV28,CASSQGQGGYGYTF,TGTGCCAGCAGTCAGGGACAGGGCGGCTATGGCTACACCTTC
TRBJ1-4,-,-,TRBV28,CASSLGPRVDEKLFF,TGTGCCAGCAGTTTAGGGCCCAGGGTGGATGAAAAACTGTTTTTT
TRBJ1-5,-,TRBD1,TRBV4-1,CASSQAGQGDQPQHF,TGCGCCAGCAGCCAAGCTGGACAGGGGGATCAGCCCCAGCATTTT
TRBJ1-1,-,-,TRBV3-1/TRBV3-2,CASSHIGRRNTEAFF,TGTGCCAGCAGCCATATCGGCAGAAGGAACACTGAAGCTTTCTTT
TRBJ2-7,-,TRBD1,TRBV5-1,CASSLLSGTGDYEQYF,TGCGCCAGCAGCTTGCTCTCCGGGACAGGGGATTACGAGCAGTACTTC
TRBJ2-1,-,-,TRBV4-1,CASSQHDWVPNEQFF,TGCGCCAGCAGCCAACACGACTGGGTCCCCAACGAGCAGTTCTTC
TRBJ2-7,-,-,TRBV9,CASSVGSGLTYEQYF,TGTGCCAGCAGCGTAGGTTCAGGGCTAACCTACGAGCAGTACTTC
TRBJ2-1,once,TRBD2,TRBV27,CASSAGLAGGSSYNEQFF,TGTGCCAGCAGTGCGGGACTAGCGGGAGGGAGCTCCTACAATGAGCAGTTCTTC
TRBJ2-5,once,-,TRBV5-6,CASSLPTSQETQYF,TGTGCCAGCAGCTTGCCGACTAGTCAGGAGACCCAGTACTTC
TRBJ2-7,-,TRBD1,TRBV19,CASSITQGASYEQYF,TGTGCCAGTAGTATCACACAGGGGGCTTCCTACGAGCAGTACTTC
TRBJ1-2,-,TRBD1,TRBV4-2,CASSDRGFYSSGGYTF,TGTGCCAGCAGCGACAGGGGGTTTTATTCTTCAGGTGGCTACACCTTC
TRBJ2-5,once,TRBD2,TRBV4-1,CASSLGPGTTGRETQYF,TGCGCCAGCAGCCTGGGCCCCGGGACTACGGGCCGAGAGACCCAGTACTTC
TRBJ2-7,once,TRBD2,TRBV27,CASSPTLNRLAGDLNYEQYF,TGTGCCAGCAGTCCTACCTTAAACCGACTAGCGGGAGACCTAAACTACGAGCAGTACTTC
TRBJ2-7,-,-,TRBV5-1,CASSLSQSSSYEQYF,TGCGCCAGCAGCTTGTCACAGTCCAGTTCCTACGAGCAGTACTTC
TRBJ1-1,-,TRBD1,TRBV7-2,CASRLQGAGGVGTGEAFF,TGTGCCAGCAGACTCCAGGGGGCAGGAGGCGTAGGCACGGGGGAAGCTTTCTTT
TRBJ2-3,-,-,TRBV19,CASSIRDTQYF,TGTGCCAGTAGTATCCGAGATACGCAGTATTTT
TRBJ2-7,-,-,TRBV19,CASSLTRGPYSYEQYF,TGTGCCAGTAGCCTCACCAGGGGCCCGTACTCCTACGAGCAGTACTTC